This T cell receptor beta chain was retrieved from a study of blood T cell repertoires in COVID-19. V was pared by 6 bases and J by 0 bases, with 12 bases between. The CDR3 runs 14 residues. Germline V CDR1 and CDR2: LNHDA, SQIVND (reference sequence). The method was immunoSEQ multiplex PCR; TCRdb's version includes in-frame clones alone and lacks a portion of them. The data show approximately 61,000 clones, around nine tenths seen once. Sequencing was carried out using peripheral blood. The clonotype was recovered from a woman of 80 years or more with active COVID-19. The chain uses TRBV19 and TRBJ2-7; tentative D call: TRBD1 (6 bases). Here the CDR3 DNA reads TGTGCCAGTAGCCGGACAGTGTCCTCCTACGAGCAGTACTTC. Amino acids: CASSRTVSSYEQYF.